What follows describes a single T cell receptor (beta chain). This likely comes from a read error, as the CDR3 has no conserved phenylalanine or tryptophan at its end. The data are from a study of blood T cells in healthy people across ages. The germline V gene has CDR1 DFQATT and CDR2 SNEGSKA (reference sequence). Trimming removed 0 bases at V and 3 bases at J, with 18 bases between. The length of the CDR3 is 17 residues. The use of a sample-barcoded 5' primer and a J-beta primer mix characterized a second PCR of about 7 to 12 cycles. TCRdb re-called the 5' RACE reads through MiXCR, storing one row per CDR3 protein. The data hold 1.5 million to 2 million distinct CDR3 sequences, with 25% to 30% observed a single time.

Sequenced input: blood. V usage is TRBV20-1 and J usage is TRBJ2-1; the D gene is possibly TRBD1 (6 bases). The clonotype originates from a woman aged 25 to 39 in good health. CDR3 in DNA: TGCAGTGCTAGAGATCCCCAGGGGCTATCGTTCTACAATGAGCAGTTCGTC. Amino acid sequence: CSARDPQGLSFYNEQFV.